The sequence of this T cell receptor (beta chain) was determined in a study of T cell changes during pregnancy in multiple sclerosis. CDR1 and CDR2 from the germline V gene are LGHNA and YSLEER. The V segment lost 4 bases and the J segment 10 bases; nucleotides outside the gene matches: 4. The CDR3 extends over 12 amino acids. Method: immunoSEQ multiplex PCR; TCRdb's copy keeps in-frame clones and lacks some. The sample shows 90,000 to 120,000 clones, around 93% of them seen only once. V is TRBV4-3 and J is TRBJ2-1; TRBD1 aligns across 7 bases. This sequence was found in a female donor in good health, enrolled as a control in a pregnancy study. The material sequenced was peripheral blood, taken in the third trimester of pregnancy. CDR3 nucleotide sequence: TGCGCCAGCAGCCTTACAGGGGTAGAGCAGTTCTTC. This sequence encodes CASSLTGVEQFF.